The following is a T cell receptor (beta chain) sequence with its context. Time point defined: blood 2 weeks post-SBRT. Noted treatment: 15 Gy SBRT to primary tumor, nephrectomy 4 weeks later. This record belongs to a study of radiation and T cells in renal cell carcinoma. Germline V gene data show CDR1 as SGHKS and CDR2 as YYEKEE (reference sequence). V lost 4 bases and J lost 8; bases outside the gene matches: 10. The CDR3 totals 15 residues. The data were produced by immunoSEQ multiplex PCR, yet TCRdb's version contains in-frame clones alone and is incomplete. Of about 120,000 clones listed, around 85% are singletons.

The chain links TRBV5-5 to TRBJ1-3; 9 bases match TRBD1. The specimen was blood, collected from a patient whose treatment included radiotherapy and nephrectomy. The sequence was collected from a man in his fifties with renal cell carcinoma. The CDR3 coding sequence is TGTGCCAGCAGCCTAACGCCACAGGGGGCAGACACCATATATTTT. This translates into CASSLTPQGADTIYF.